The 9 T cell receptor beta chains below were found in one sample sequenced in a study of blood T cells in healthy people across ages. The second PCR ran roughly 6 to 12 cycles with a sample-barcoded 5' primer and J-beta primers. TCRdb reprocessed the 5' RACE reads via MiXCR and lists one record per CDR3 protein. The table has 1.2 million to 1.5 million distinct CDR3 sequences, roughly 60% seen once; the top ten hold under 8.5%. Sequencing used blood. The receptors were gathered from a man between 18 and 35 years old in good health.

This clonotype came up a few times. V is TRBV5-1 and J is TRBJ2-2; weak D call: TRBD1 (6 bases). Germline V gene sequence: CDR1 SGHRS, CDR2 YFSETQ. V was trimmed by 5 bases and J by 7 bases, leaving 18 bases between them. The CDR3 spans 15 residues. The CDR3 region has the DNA TGCGCCAGCAGACGACAGGAACTAACGATCGGGGAGCTGTTTTTT. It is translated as CASRRQELTIGELFF.

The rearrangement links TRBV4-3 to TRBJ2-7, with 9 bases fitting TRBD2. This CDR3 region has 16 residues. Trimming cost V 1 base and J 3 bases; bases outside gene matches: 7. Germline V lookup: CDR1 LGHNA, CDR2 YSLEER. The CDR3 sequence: CASSQGQAGGYYEQYF. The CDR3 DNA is TGCGCCAGCAGCCAAGGTCAAGCGGGGGGCTACTACGAGCAGTACTTC.

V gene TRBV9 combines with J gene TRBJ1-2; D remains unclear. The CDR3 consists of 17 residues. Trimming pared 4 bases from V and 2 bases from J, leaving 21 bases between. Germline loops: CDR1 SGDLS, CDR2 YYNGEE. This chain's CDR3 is CASSSGRILISNYGYTF. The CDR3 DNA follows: TGTGCCAGCAGCTCCGGACGGATCCTGATAAGCAACTATGGCTACACCTTC.

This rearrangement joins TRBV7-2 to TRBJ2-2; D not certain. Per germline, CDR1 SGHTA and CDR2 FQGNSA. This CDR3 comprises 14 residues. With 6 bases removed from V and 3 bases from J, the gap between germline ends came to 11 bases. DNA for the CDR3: TGTGCCAGCAGTCCTCCTCGTGACACCGGGGAGCTGTTTTTT. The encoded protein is CASSPPRDTGELFF. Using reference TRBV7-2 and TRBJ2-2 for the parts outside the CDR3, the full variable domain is GAGVSQSPSNKVTEKGKDVELRCDPISGHTALYWYRQSLGQGLEFLIYFQGNSAPDKSGLPSDRFSAERTGGSVSTLTIQRTQQEDSAVYLCASSPPRDTGELFFGEGSRLTVL.

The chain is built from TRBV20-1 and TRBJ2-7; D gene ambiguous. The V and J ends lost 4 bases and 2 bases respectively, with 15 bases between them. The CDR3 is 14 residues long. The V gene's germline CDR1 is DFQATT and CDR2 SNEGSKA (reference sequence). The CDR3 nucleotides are TGCAGTGCTAACAGACACGGACCGACCTACGAGCAGTACTTC. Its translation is CSANRHGPTYEQYF.

CDR3 region: CASSRVGDRGYEQYF. The DNA for the CDR3 is TGTGCCAGCAGTCGGGTGGGCGACAGGGGCTACGAGCAGTACTTC. The chain couples TRBV12-3 or TRBV12-4 to TRBJ2-5; 8 bases agree with TRBD1. The DNA end lines up better with TRBJ2-7; the J call may be wrong. The CDR3 extends over 15 amino acids.

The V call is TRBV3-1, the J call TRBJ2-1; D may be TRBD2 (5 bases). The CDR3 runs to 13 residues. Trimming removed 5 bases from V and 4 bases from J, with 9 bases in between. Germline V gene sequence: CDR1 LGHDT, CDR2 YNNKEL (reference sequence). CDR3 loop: CASSSGWYNEQFF. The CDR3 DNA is TGTGCCAGCAGCAGCGGCTGGTACAATGAGCAGTTCTTC.

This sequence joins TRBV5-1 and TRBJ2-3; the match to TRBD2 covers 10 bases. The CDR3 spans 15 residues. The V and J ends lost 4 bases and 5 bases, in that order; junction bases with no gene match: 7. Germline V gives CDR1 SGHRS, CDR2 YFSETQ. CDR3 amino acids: CASSGSGRGVDTQYF. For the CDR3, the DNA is TGCGCCAGCAGCGGCAGCGGGAGGGGAGTAGATACGCAGTATTTT.

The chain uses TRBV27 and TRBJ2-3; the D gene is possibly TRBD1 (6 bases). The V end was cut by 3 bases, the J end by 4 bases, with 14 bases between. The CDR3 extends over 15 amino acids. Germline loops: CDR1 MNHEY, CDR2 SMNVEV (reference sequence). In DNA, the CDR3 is TGTGCCAGCAGTTTGGGGGCAGGGTTTCCAGATACGCAGTATTTT. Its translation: CASSLGAGFPDTQYF.